The 19 T cell receptor beta chains listed next were all sequenced from one sample in a study of cytomegalovirus exposure and HLA in healthy donors. PCR primers comprised 60 Vbeta and 13 Jbeta primers. The protocol was immunoSEQ multiplex PCR, while the TCRdb copy is restricted to in-frame clones and leaves out a portion. The sample has fewer than 150,000 clones, approximately 80% seen once. Specimen: PBMCs. The origin of the receptors is a man younger than 35 in good health and CMV-seronegative.

The V and J genes are TRBV19 and TRBJ1-1; D gene unclear. Trimming removed 0 bases at V and 1 base at J, with 9 bases between. The germline V gene has CDR1 LNHDA and CDR2 SQIVND (reference sequence). CDR3 length: 15 residues. CDR3 nucleotide sequence: TGTGCCAGTAGTATAGAAAGGGCGGGGAACACTGAAGCTTTCTTT. This codes for CASSIERAGNTEAFF.

The genes are TRBV30 and TRBJ2-3; tentatively, D is TRBD1 (6 bases). Germline CDR1 GTSNPN, CDR2 SVGIG (reference sequence). The length of the CDR3 is 14 residues. Trimming left V 4 bases short and J 0 bases short, with 11 bases between. The CDR3 DNA is TGTGCCTGGACTACAGGGTACAGCACAGATACGCAGTATTTT. Translating gives CAWTTGYSTDTQYF.

V is TRBV5-1 and J is TRBJ2-5; TRBD2 might be the D (6 bases). V gave up 7 bases and J gave up 2 bases, with 9 bases separating them. Germline V lookup: CDR1 SGHRS, CDR2 YFSETQ. The CDR3 totals 12 residues. The DNA for the CDR3 is TGCGCCAGCGGGGGGAATCAAGAGACCCAGTACTTC. Its translation: CASGGNQETQYF. Based on the CDR3 plus reference TRBV5-1 and TRBJ2-5, the full variable domain is KAGVTQTPRYLIKTRGQQVTLSCSPISGHRSVSWYQQTPGQGLQFLFEYFSETQRNKGNFPGRFSGRQFSNSRSEMNVSTLELGDSALYLCASGGNQETQYFGPGTRLLVL.

This clone was seen a handful of times. The chain combines TRBV9 with TRBJ2-3; 7 bases map to TRBD2. The CDR3 covers 17 residues. The germline V gene has CDR1 SGDLS and CDR2 YYNGEE. The trim removed 3 bases at V and 0 bases at J, leaving 10 bases unmatched. CDR3 loop: CASSGGTGLSSTDTQYF. CDR3 in DNA: TGTGCCAGCAGCGGGGGGACGGGACTATCTAGCACAGATACGCAGTATTTT.

V is TRBV28 and J is TRBJ2-7, with 14 bases lining up with TRBD2. CDR3 length: 15 residues. V was clipped by 2 bases and J by 5 bases; unmatched bases: 2. Germline loops: CDR1 MDHEN, CDR2 SYDVKM. CDR3 protein: CASSLGTSGRDEQYF. The CDR3, as DNA: TGTGCCAGCAGTTTAGGGACTAGCGGGAGAGACGAGCAGTACTTC.

The rearrangement joins TRBV6-1 to TRBJ1-3; D is unclear. Trimming removed 1 base at V and 0 bases at J, with 22 bases between. This CDR3 has 20 residues. CDR1 and CDR2 (germline): MNHNS, SASEGT. The DNA of the CDR3 is TGTGCCAGCAGTGAAGGTCTGAGTGCACTGACCGGGATCTCTGGAAACACCATATATTTT. Protein sequence: CASSEGLSALTGISGNTIYF.

This chain links TRBV7-6 with TRBJ2-1; 8 bases align to TRBD2. With V trimmed by 5 bases and J by 1 base, 13 bases remained unmatched. The germline V gene encodes CDR1 SGHVS and CDR2 FNYEAQ. The CDR3 spans 18 residues. In DNA form, the CDR3 reads TGTGCCAGCAGCCCGGGGGGGCCAGGGAGAGGTTCCTACAATGAGCAGTTCTTC. As protein: CASSPGGPGRGSYNEQFF.

The chain recombines TRBV11-1 with TRBJ1-1, with TRBD1 matching over 10 bases. The CDR3 length is 15 residues. Germline lookup yields CDR1 SGHAT and CDR2 FQDESV (reference sequence). The V and J ends lost 5 bases and 5 bases, in that order; junction bases with no gene match: 8. CDR3 sequence: CASSPRQGARTEAFF. DNA of the CDR3: TGTGCCAGCAGCCCGAGACAGGGGGCGAGGACTGAAGCTTTCTTT.

The V and J genes are TRBV9 and TRBJ2-1, with 11 bases matching TRBD2. Germline assignment: CDR1 SGDLS and CDR2 YYNGEE. The junction had 6 bases not matched to a gene; V was cut back by 1 base and J by 9 bases. The CDR3 has 15 amino acids. CDR3 in amino acids: CASSVIAGGSPEQFF. The CDR3 DNA follows: TGTGCCAGCAGCGTAATAGCGGGAGGGTCCCCTGAGCAGTTCTTC.

This clone showed up just a few times. The chain joins TRBV5-5 to TRBJ1-6; 9 bases line up with TRBD1. The length of the CDR3 is 15 residues. CDR1 is SGHKS and CDR2 is YYEKEE in the germline V gene (reference sequence). With V trimmed by 4 bases and J by 7 bases, 6 bases remained unmatched. This CDR3 is CASSPAGTGNSPLHF. CDR3 nucleotides: TGTGCCAGCAGCCCTGCCGGGACAGGGAATTCACCCCTCCACTTT.

This chain joins TRBV6-4 and TRBJ2-5; 11 bases are shared with TRBD2. V was clipped by 5 bases and J by 5 bases; unmatched bases: 7. Germline assignment: CDR1 MRHNA and CDR2 SNTAGT. The CDR3 length is 15 residues. The CDR3 reads CASSRLAGGGETQYF. In DNA form, the CDR3 reads TGTGCCAGCAGTCGCCTAGCGGGAGGAGGCGAGACCCAGTACTTC.

V usage is TRBV5-1 and J usage is TRBJ2-5, with a tentative D call TRBD2 (6 bases). The CDR3 has 14 amino acids. The germline V gene encodes CDR1 SGHRS and CDR2 YFSETQ. With 0 bases removed from V and 5 bases from J, the gap between germline ends came to 11 bases. Here the CDR3 DNA reads TGCGCCAGCAGCTTGGTAGTCGGGGGTGAGACCCAGTACTTC. It codes for CASSLVVGGETQYF.

The chain joins TRBV6-5 to TRBJ2-3, with TRBD2 matching 7 bases. The CDR3 sequence is 16 residues long. Germline CDR1 and CDR2: MNHEY and SVGAGI. Losses at the gene ends were 0 bases for V and 5 bases for J; bases not matched to a gene: 8. The CDR3 nucleotides read TGTGCCAGCAGTTACTCTTGGTCGGGGGGTGAAGATACGCAGTATTTT. As protein: CASSYSWSGGEDTQYF.

This clone was counted a single time. The CDR3 spells CASSYSGTLNTEAFF. The CDR3 nucleotides are TGTGCCAGCAGTTACTCTGGGACATTGAACACTGAAGCTTTCTTT. The chain has TRBV6-5 and TRBJ1-1; D is perhaps TRBD1 (6 bases). V lost 0 bases to trimming and J lost 0 bases, with 8 bases between them. The CDR3 has 15 residues. Germline values: CDR1 MNHEY, CDR2 SVGAGI.

On this clone: Because it lacks the conserved phenylalanine or tryptophan at the end, this CDR3 is likely a read error. This sequence joins TRBV2 and TRBJ1-4; perhaps TRBD1 as D (5 bases). CDR3 size: 15 residues. Looked up from germline, CDR1 is SNHLY and CDR2 is FYNNEI. Trimming removed 6 bases at V and 5 bases at J, with 16 bases between. CDR3 nucleotides: TGTGCCAGCAGGCAACCGGGGGAAGGAAATGAAAAACTGTTTGTT. This codes for CASRQPGEGNEKLFV.

The J gene is TRBJ2-5, the V gene TRBV28; D unclear. V lost 6 bases to trimming and J lost 2 bases, with 7 bases between them. Germline CDR1 reads MDHEN; CDR2 reads SYDVKM. CDR3 length: 12 amino acids. The CDR3 sequence: CASSSLQETQYF. The CDR3 coding sequence is TGTGCCAGCAGCTCGTTACAAGAGACCCAGTACTTC. Supplemented by reference TRBV28 and TRBJ2-5, the full variable domain reads DVKVTQSSRYLVKRTGEKVFLECVQDMDHENMFWYRQDPGLGLRLIYFSYDVKMKEKGDIPEGYSVSREKKERFSLILESASTNQTSMYLCASSSLQETQYFGPGTRLLVL.

Concerning this clone: One end of the junction is discordant with germline, which a read error may explain. V is TRBV5-1 and J is TRBJ1-3; no reliable D call. The CDR3 length is 14 residues. Germline lookup yields CDR1 SGHRS and CDR2 YFSETQ. The CDR3 sequence is CASSLGASGNTIYF. The CDR3 coding sequence is TGCGCCAGCAGTTTGGGAGCCTCTGGAAACACCATATATTTT.

This clone was observed a handful of times. The rearrangement uses TRBV2 and TRBJ2-1; 14 nucleotides match TRBD2. J gave up 9 bases and V 6 bases, and 4 bases lay outside the gene matches. Per germline, CDR1 SNHLY and CDR2 FYNNEI. The CDR3 is 14 amino acids. The CDR3 loop is CASRGLAGETEQFF. The DNA for the CDR3 is TGTGCCAGCAGGGGACTAGCGGGAGAGACTGAGCAGTTCTTC. Complete variable domain (other parts from reference TRBV2 and TRBJ2-1): EPEVTQTPSHQVTQMGQEVILRCVPISNHLYFYWYRQILGQKVEFLVSFYNNEISEKSEIFDDQFSVERPDGSNFTLKIRSTKLEDSAMYFCASRGLAGETEQFFGPGTRLTVL.

The rearrangement links TRBV2 to TRBJ2-3, with TRBD2 matching 8 bases. There are 15 residues in the CDR3. Germline assignment: CDR1 SNHLY and CDR2 FYNNEI. V trimming: 6 bases; J trimming: 5 bases; junction bases outside the gene matches: 10. The DNA of the CDR3 is TGTGCCAGCAGAGCCCCGCGACTAGCGAGAGATACGCAGTATTTT. This translates into CASRAPRLARDTQYF.